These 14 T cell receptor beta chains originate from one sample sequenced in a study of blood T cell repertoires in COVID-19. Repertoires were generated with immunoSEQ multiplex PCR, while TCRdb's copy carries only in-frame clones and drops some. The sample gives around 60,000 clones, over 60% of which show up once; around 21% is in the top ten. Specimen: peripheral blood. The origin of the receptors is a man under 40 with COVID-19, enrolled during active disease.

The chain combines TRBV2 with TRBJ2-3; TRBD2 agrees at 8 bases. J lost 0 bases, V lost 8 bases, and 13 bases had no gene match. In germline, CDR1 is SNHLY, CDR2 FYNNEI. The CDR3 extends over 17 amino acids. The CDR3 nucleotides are TGTGCCAGCCAGATCGGGACTAGATACACTAGCACAGATACGCAGTATTTT. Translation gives CASQIGTRYTSTDTQYF.

In DNA, the CDR3 is TGTGCCTGGAGTGCAGATAGCGGGGGGTCCGGGGAGCTGTTTTTT. As protein: CAWSADSGGSGELFF. V and J are TRBV30 and TRBJ2-2; 10 bases are a match to TRBD2. The CDR3 has 15 amino acids. Germline loops: CDR1 GTSNPN, CDR2 SVGIG (reference sequence). V trimming: 1 base; J trimming: 6 bases; junction bases outside the gene matches: 5. Together with reference TRBV30 and TRBJ2-2, the CDR3 gives the full variable domain: SQTIHQWPATLVQPVGSPLSLECTVEGTSNPNLYWYRQAAGRGLQLLFYSVGIGQISSEVPQNLSASRPQDRQFILSSKKLLLSDSGFYLCAWSADSGGSGELFFGEGSRLTVL.

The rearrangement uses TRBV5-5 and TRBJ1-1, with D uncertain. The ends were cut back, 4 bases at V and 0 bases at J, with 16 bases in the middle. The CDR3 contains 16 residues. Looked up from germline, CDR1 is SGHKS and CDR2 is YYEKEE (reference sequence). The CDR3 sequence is CASSLRGRNMNTEAFF. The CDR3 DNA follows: TGTGCCAGCAGCCTACGGGGTAGGAACATGAACACTGAAGCTTTCTTT.

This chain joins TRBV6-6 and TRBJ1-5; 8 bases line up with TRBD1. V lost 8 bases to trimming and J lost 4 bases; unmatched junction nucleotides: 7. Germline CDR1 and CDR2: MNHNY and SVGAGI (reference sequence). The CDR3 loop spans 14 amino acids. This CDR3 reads CASDKRDRNQPQHF. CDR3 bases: TGTGCCAGCGACAAGAGGGACAGGAATCAGCCCCAGCATTTT.

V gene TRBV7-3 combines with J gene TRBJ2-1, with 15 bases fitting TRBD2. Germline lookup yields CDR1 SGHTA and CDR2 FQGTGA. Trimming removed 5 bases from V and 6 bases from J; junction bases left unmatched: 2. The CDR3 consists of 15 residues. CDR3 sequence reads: CASSRTSGGVNEQFF. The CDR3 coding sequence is TGTGCCAGCAGCCGGACTAGCGGGGGGGTCAATGAGCAGTTCTTC. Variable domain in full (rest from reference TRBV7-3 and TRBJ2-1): GAGVSQTPSNKVTEKGKYVELRCDPISGHTALYWYRQSLGQGPEFLIYFQGTGAADDSGLPNDRFFAVRPEGSVSTLKIQRTERGDSAVYLCASSRTSGGVNEQFFGPGTRLTVL.

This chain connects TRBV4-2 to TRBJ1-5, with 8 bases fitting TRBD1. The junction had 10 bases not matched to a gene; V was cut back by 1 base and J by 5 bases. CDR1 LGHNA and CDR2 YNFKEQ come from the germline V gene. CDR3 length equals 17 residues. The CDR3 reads CASSQVSQGVGDQPQHF. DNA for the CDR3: TGTGCCAGCAGCCAAGTCTCACAGGGGGTCGGGGATCAGCCCCAGCATTTT.

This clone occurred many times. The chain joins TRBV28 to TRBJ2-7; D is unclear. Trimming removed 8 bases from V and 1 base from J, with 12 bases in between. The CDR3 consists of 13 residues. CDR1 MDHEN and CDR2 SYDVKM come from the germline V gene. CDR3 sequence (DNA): TGTGCCAGCGGCCTTGGTTGGTCCTACGAGCAGTACTTC. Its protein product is CASGLGWSYEQYF.

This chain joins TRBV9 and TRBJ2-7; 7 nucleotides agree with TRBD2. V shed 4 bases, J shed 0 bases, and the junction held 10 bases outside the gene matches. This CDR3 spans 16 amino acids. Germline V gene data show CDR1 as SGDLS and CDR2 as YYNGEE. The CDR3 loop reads CASSLAPGTISYEQYF. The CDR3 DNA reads TGTGCCAGCAGCCTCGCCCCTGGGACTATCTCCTACGAGCAGTACTTC.

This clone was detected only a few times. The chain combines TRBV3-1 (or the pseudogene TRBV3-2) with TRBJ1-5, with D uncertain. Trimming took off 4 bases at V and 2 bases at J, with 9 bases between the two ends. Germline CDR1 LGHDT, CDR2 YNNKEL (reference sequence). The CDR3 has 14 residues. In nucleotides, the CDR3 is TGTGCCAGCAGCCCCCGTCGCGGCAATCAGCCCCAGCATTTT. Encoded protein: CASSPRRGNQPQHF.

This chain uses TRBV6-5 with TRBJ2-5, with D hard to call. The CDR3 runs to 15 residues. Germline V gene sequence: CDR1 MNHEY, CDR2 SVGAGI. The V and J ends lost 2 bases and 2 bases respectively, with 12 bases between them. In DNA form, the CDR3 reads TGTGCCAGCAGTTACAGCAGACTTATACAAGAGACCCAGTACTTC. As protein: CASSYSRLIQETQYF.

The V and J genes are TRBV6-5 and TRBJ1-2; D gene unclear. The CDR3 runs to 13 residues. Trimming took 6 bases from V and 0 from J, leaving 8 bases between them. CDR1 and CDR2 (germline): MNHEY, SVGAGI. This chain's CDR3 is CASRPTANYGYTF. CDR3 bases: TGTGCCAGCAGACCAACAGCTAACTATGGCTACACCTTC.

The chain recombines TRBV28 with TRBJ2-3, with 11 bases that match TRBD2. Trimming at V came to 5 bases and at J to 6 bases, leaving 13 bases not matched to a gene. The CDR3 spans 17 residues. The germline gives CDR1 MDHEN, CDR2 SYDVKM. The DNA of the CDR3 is TGTGCCAGCAGTGGGACCGGGACTAGCGGTACTAGGGATACGCAGTATTTT. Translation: CASSGTGTSGTRDTQYF. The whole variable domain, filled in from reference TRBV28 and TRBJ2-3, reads DVKVTQSSRYLVKRTGEKVFLECVQDMDHENMFWYRQDPGLGLRLIYFSYDVKMKEKGDIPEGYSVSREKKERFSLILESASTNQTSMYLCASSGTGTSGTRDTQYFGPGTRLTVL.

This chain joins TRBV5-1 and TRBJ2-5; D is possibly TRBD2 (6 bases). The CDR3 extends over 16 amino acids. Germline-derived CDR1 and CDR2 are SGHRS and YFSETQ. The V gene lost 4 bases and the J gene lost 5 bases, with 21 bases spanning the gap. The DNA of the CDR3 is TGCGCCAGCAGCCACAACAGCGGAGGGGTTCGGGAGACCCAGTACTTC. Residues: CASSHNSGGVRETQYF.

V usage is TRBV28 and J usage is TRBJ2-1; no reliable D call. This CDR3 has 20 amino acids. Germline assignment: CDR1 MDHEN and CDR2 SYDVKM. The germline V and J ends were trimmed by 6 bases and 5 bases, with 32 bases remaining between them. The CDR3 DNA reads TGTGCCAGCAGCCCCTCCACGGCAGGCAGGTCCCCCCCCGACCACAATGAGCAGTTCTTC. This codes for CASSPSTAGRSPPDHNEQFF.